Listed below are T cell receptor beta chains from one sample, sequenced in a study of blood T cell repertoires in COVID-19. Using immunoSEQ multiplex PCR, the repertoire was profiled, and TCRdb retains in-frame clones only, with some absent. The repertoire includes about 180,000 clones, 89% of them detected once, and 1.5% to 2% sits in the top ten. The sequenced material came from peripheral blood. Receptors originate from a young man who had recovered from COVID-19. The CDR3 runs from the conserved cysteine through the conserved F or W. D genes are given only for firm matches. Clone sizes are given selectively: once, few, many, or a class where the clone is expanded.

D gene | clone size | J gene | V gene | CDR3 protein | CDR3 DNA
TRBD1 | - | TRBJ1-2 | TRBV18 | CASSPDRGHGYTF | TGTGCCAGCTCACCCGACAGGGGGCATGGCTACACCTTC
- | - | TRBJ1-5 | TRBV6-2/TRBV6-3 | CASSHSLRGRQPQHF | TGTGCCAGCAGTCATTCCCTCAGGGGTAGGCAGCCCCAGCATTTT
- | - | TRBJ1-5 | TRBV27 | CASRPTENQPQHF | TGTGCCAGCAGACCGACAGAAAATCAGCCCCAGCATTTT
TRBD1 | - | TRBJ2-4 | TRBV3-1/TRBV3-2 | CASSLRYQTGNKNIQYF | TGTGCCAGCAGCCTCCGATACCAGACAGGGAACAAAAACATTCAGTACTTC
- | once | TRBJ2-2 | TRBV19 | CASSMYTGTTGELFF | TGTGCCAGTAGTATGTACACCGGGACAACGGGGGAGCTGTTTTTT
- | - | TRBJ2-3 | TRBV6-5 | CASGPSTQYF | TGTGCCAGCGGCCCCAGTACGCAGTATTTT
- | - | TRBJ2-1 | TRBV6-2/TRBV6-3 | CASSSAGFSYNEQFF | TGTGCCAGCAGTTCTGCGGGATTCTCCTACAATGAGCAGTTCTTC
TRBD1 | - | TRBJ1-2 | TRBV30 | CAWSVRSGTGANGYTF | TGTGCCTGGAGTGTACGATCTGGGACAGGGGCGAATGGCTACACCTTC
- | - | TRBJ1-1 | TRBV27 | CASSLFGRAEAFF | TGTGCCAGCAGTTTATTCGGCAGGGCTGAAGCTTTCTTT
- | once | TRBJ2-3 | TRBV6-5 | CASRHYRTDTQYF | TGTGCCAGCAGACATTATCGCACAGATACGCAGTATTTT
- | - | TRBJ1-5 | TRBV7-2 | CASSLERQGQPQHF | TGTGCCAGCAGCTTAGAGAGGCAAGGACAGCCCCAGCATTTT
TRBD1 | - | TRBJ1-4 | TRBV5-5 | CASTYLGGPGQLWEKLFF | TGTGCCAGCACCTACCTGGGGGGACCGGGACAGCTCTGGGAAAAACTGTTTTTT
TRBD2 | few | TRBJ2-3 | TRBV7-2 | CASSSSRTSADTQYF | TGTGCCAGCAGCTCTAGCCGGACTAGCGCAGATACGCAGTATTTT
- | - | TRBJ2-5 | TRBV2 | CASSDRETQYF | TGTGCCAGCAGTGACAGGGAGACCCAGTACTTC
TRBD1 | - | TRBJ2-7 | TRBV19 | CASSTTTGILYEQYF | TGTGCCAGTAGTACCACGACAGGGATCTTATACGAGCAGTACTTC
- | - | TRBJ2-3 | TRBV3-1/TRBV3-2 | CASSQLPTSTDTQYF | TGTGCCAGCAGCCAACTGCCCACATCCACAGATACGCAGTATTTT
- | - | TRBJ1-2 | TRBV29-1 | CSVETNYGYTF | TGCAGCGTCGAGACTAACTATGGCTACACCTTC
- | - | TRBJ1-6 | TRBV2 | CASNPRPNSPLHF | TGTGCCAGCAACCCCAGGCCGAATTCACCCCTCCACTTT
TRBD2 | - | TRBJ2-7 | TRBV27 | CASRPSGATAYEQYF | TGTGCCAGCAGACCTAGCGGGGCAACAGCCTACGAGCAGTACTTC
- | - | TRBJ1-5 | TRBV2 | CASSDRLGRSNQPQHF | TGTGCCAGCAGTGATAGGTTAGGGAGGTCCAATCAGCCCCAGCATTTT
- | - | TRBJ1-2 | TRBV5-4 | CASRSPDRYYGYTF | TGTGCCAGCAGATCCCCGGACAGATACTATGGCTACACCTTC
- | - | TRBJ2-1 | TRBV27 | CASSFRSGPYNEQFF | TGTGCCAGCAGTTTTAGGAGCGGGCCCTACAATGAGCAGTTCTTC